This T cell receptor beta chain was recorded in a study of cytomegalovirus exposure and HLA in healthy donors. Study overall: A previous analysis identified approximately 120 million unique TCR beta sequences derived from roughly 180 million T cells.

Findings and limits, study-wide: TCR association rates varied by HLA locus in a later analysis, with DRB1 highest and HLA-C lowest. Later analysis identified a missense DCLRE1C variant that was linked to TCR beta V- and J-gene trimming.

13 Jbeta primers and 60 Vbeta primers were used for the PCR. Per the study methods: Around 9.9 million shared chains were among the approximately 80 million unique TCR beta chains that a later analysis counted. This table comes from immunoSEQ multiplex PCR, and its TCRdb copy is limited to in-frame clones, with some not included. Clonal size and the V and J genes are those of that table, whereas D and trimming came from the DNA. This table has about 160,000 clones, around 84% appearing once. This clone was seen just once. Its antigen remains unknown. Germline CDR1 and CDR2: SGHTA and FQGNSA. CDR3 size: 16 residues. Losses at the gene ends were 2 bases for V and 5 bases for J; bases not matched to a gene: 5.

Sequencing used PBMCs. This sequence originates from a man aged 18 to 30 in good health and CMV-seropositive. This rearrangement joins TRBV7-2 to TRBJ2-3, with TRBD2 identical over 12 bases. The CDR3 nucleotides read TGTGCCAGCAGCTTAACTAGCGGGGGGCTTGGAGATACGCAGTATTTT. It encodes CASSLTSGGLGDTQYF.